The 26 T cell receptor beta chains below all came from one sample that was sequenced in a study of blood T cell repertoires in COVID-19. TCRdb's table, derived via immunoSEQ multiplex PCR, lists solely in-frame clones and lacks some. The sample carries 40,000 to 50,000 clones, about 81% recorded once. Sample: peripheral blood. The receptor source for this set is a man aged 35 to 55 with active or convalescent COVID-19.

The CDR3 loop reads CASSRGQASYEQYF. For the CDR3, the DNA is TGTGCCAGCAGCCGTGGACAGGCGTCCTACGAGCAGTACTTC. The chain has TRBV3-1 (or the pseudogene TRBV3-2) and TRBJ2-7, with 7 bases fitting TRBD1. Trimming took 4 bases from V and 1 from J; bases not matched to a gene: 4. The CDR3 extends over 14 amino acids. Germline CDR1 is LGHDT and CDR2 is YNNKEL (reference sequence).

This clone showed up just a few times. The rearrangement links TRBV15 to TRBJ2-2, with D possibly TRBD1 on 6 matching bases. The CDR3 covers 14 residues. The germline CDR1 and CDR2 sequences are LNHNV and YYDKDF (reference sequence). The V end was cut by 1 base, the J end by 5 bases, with 8 bases between. CDR3 nucleotide sequence: TGTGCCACCAGCAGAGGGACAGCTACCGGGGAGCTGTTTTTT. The encoded protein is CATSRGTATGELFF. The full variable domain, in which reference TRBV15 and TRBJ2-2 provide the parts outside the CDR3, is DAMVIQNPRYQVTQFGKPVTLSCSQTLNHNVMYWYQQKSSQAPKLLFHYYDKDFNNEADTPDNFQSRRPNTSFCFLDIRSPGLGDTAMYLCATSRGTATGELFFGEGSRLTVL.

The chain recombines TRBV24-1 with TRBJ2-1; 9 bases are shared with TRBD1. V shed 3 bases, J shed 4 bases, and the junction held 9 bases outside the gene matches. The CDR3 contains 17 residues. The germline V gene has CDR1 KGHDR and CDR2 SFDVKD. In DNA, the CDR3 is TGTGCCACCAGTGATCGCCGGCCGGGACAGGGTTACAATGAGCAGTTCTTC. Amino acids: CATSDRRPGQGYNEQFF.

The rearrangement uses TRBV7-3 and TRBJ2-5; D is possibly TRBD1 (5 bases). V dropped 1 base and J dropped 5 bases, with 8 bases sitting between them. From germline, CDR1 is SGHTA and CDR2 FQGTGA. The CDR3 length is 13 residues. The CDR3 loop is CASSLKGWETQYF. The CDR3, as DNA: TGTGCCAGCAGCTTAAAGGGGTGGGAGACCCAGTACTTC.

V usage is TRBV9 and J usage is TRBJ2-3, with D perhaps TRBD2 (6 bases). The CDR3 extends over 12 amino acids. CDR1 and CDR2 (germline): SGDLS, YYNGEE. V was trimmed by 4 bases and J by 9 bases, leaving 12 bases between them. The CDR3 region has the DNA TGTGCCAGCAGCCCCCTGCGGGGAACGCAGTATTTT. Translating it yields CASSPLRGTQYF.

This chain connects TRBV6-5 to TRBJ2-2; weak D call: TRBD2 (6 bases). The V end lost 2 bases, the J end lost 6 bases, and 7 bases lay between the germline ends. CDR3 length: 13 amino acids. The germline V gene encodes CDR1 MNHEY and CDR2 SVGAGI. The CDR3, as DNA: TGTGCCAGCAGTTACGGCGGGGCCGGGGAGCTGTTTTTT. This sequence encodes CASSYGGAGELFF.

This clone was found a few times. CDR3 region: CASSVTGDGNTIYF. As DNA, the CDR3 is TGCGCCAGCAGCGTGACAGGGGACGGAAACACCATATATTTT. The rearrangement uses TRBV5-1 and TRBJ1-3; TRBD1 agrees at 8 bases. The germline gives CDR1 SGHRS, CDR2 YFSETQ. V was clipped by 4 bases and J by 4 bases; unmatched bases: 4. The CDR3 extends over 14 amino acids. Full variable domain (remainder filled in from reference TRBV5-1 and TRBJ1-3): KAGVTQTPRYLIKTRGQQVTLSCSPISGHRSVSWYQQTPGQGLQFLFEYFSETQRNKGNFPGRFSGRQFSNSRSEMNVSTLELGDSALYLCASSVTGDGNTIYFGEGSWLTVV.

The genes are TRBV5-6 and TRBJ1-2; TRBD1 matches at 9 bases. Per germline, CDR1 SGHDT and CDR2 YYEEEE. The CDR3 contains 14 residues. V lost 4 bases to trimming and J lost 3 bases; unmatched junction nucleotides: 4. For the CDR3, the DNA is TGTGCCAGCAGCCCGGGACAGGGTTACTATGGCTACACCTTC. Amino acids: CASSPGQGYYGYTF.

J is TRBJ2-7 and V is TRBV7-9; D is unresolved. CDR3 length: 12 residues. V was pared by 1 base and J by 4 bases, with 5 bases between. CDR1 SEHNR and CDR2 FQNEAQ come from the germline V gene (reference sequence). The CDR3 region is CASSLVSYEQYF. In nucleotides, the CDR3 is TGTGCCAGCAGCTTAGTTTCGTACGAGCAGTACTTC.

V usage is TRBV29-1 and J usage is TRBJ2-3; D is perhaps TRBD1 (5 bases). Germline V gene sequence: CDR1 SQVTM, CDR2 ANQGSEA. V was cut by 0 bases and J by 7 bases, with 20 bases left in between. The CDR3 contains 16 residues. CDR3 coding DNA: TGCAGCGTTGAAGATCGATGGCAGGGAAGTGAAAATACGCAGTATTTT. Translated: CSVEDRWQGSENTQYF.

V gene TRBV7-9 combines with J gene TRBJ2-7, with TRBD1 as a possible D gene (6 bases). This CDR3 has 14 residues. V was clipped by 5 bases and J by 5 bases, with 16 bases between them. Germline-derived CDR1 and CDR2 are SEHNR and FQNEAQ (reference sequence). CDR3 region: CASSASGVRNEQYF. CDR3 nucleotides: TGTGCCAGCAGCGCGTCAGGGGTTCGAAACGAGCAGTACTTC.

The chain employs TRBV7-9 and TRBJ2-7; 9 bases are shared with TRBD1. CDR3 length: 12 residues. With V trimmed by 4 bases and J by 9 bases, 4 bases remained unmatched. CDR1 and CDR2 from the germline V gene are SEHNR and FQNEAQ (reference sequence). Here the CDR3 DNA reads TGTGCCAGCAGCTCCCGACAGGGGGGGCAGTACTTC. Translation: CASSSRQGGQYF. The full variable domain, rest sourced from reference TRBV7-9 and TRBJ2-7, is DTGVSQNPRHKITKRGQNVTFRCDPISEHNRLYWYRQTLGQGPEFLTYFQNEAQLEKSRLLSDRFSAERPKGSFSTLEIQRTEQGDSAMYLCASSSRQGGQYFGPGTRLTVT.

The rearrangement uses TRBV2 and TRBJ2-4, with TRBD2 identical over 8 bases. This CDR3 is 13 amino acids long. Trimming at V came to 7 bases and at J to 3 bases, leaving 2 bases not matched to a gene. Germline CDR1 is SNHLY and CDR2 is FYNNEI. This chain's CDR3 is CASTGGDKNIQYF. The CDR3 region has the DNA TGTGCCAGCACGGGGGGGGACAAAAACATTCAGTACTTC.

This clone came up a few times. V is TRBV4-2 and J is TRBJ1-5; 7 positions match TRBD1. This CDR3 has 15 amino acids. With V trimmed by 1 base and J by 6 bases, 6 bases remained unmatched. The germline gives CDR1 LGHNA, CDR2 YNFKEQ. The CDR3: CASSQGTGDSQPQHF. The CDR3 DNA reads TGTGCCAGCAGCCAAGGAACAGGGGACAGTCAGCCCCAGCATTTT.

The genes are TRBV19 and TRBJ2-2; 8 nucleotides align to TRBD2. Per germline, CDR1 LNHDA and CDR2 SQIVND (reference sequence). CDR3 length: 15 amino acids. V trimming: 5 bases; J trimming: 3 bases; junction bases outside the gene matches: 5. CDR3 bases: TGTGCCAGTAGTCCCCGGGGGGGAGACACCGGGGAGCTGTTTTTT. Its protein is CASSPRGGDTGELFF.

V is TRBV19 and J is TRBJ1-4, with TRBD1 matching 9 bases. Germline V gene sequence: CDR1 LNHDA, CDR2 SQIVND (reference sequence). Trimming cost V 6 bases and J 9 bases; bases outside gene matches: 11. The CDR3 length is 15 residues. The CDR3 loop is CASSLKQGAAQKLFF. CDR3 coding DNA: TGTGCCAGTAGCCTTAAACAGGGGGCGGCTCAAAAACTGTTTTTT.

The chain is built from TRBV19 and TRBJ1-1; tentative D call: TRBD1 (5 bases). Trimming stripped 5 bases from V and 1 base from J, with 14 bases between. The CDR3 is 15 amino acids. Germline CDR1 LNHDA, CDR2 SQIVND (reference sequence). As DNA, the CDR3 is TGTGCCAGTAGTCTACAGGCAGGAACGAACACTGAAGCTTTCTTT. Protein product: CASSLQAGTNTEAFF.

The chain recombines TRBV7-9 with TRBJ1-2; 8 nucleotides line up with TRBD1. CDR3 length: 16 amino acids. Germline assignment: CDR1 SEHNR and CDR2 FQNEAQ (reference sequence). J lost 4 bases, V lost 7 bases, and 14 bases had no gene match. For the CDR3, the DNA is TGTGCCAGCACCGGCCAACGGGACAGGCTCCGCTATGGCTACACCTTC. The encoded protein is CASTGQRDRLRYGYTF.

This chain joins TRBV5-1 and TRBJ2-3, with 15 bases identical to TRBD2. Germline loops: CDR1 SGHRS, CDR2 YFSETQ. The CDR3 consists of 20 residues. After removal of 4 bases from V and 2 bases from J, the junction contained 14 bases not matched to a gene. In nucleotides, the CDR3 is TGCGCCAGCAGCACCGGACTAGCGGGAGGGCCGAGCTGGAACACAGATACGCAGTATTTT. As protein: CASSTGLAGGPSWNTDTQYF. The entire variable domain, with the rest obtained from reference TRBV5-1 and TRBJ2-3, is as follows: KAGVTQTPRYLIKTRGQQVTLSCSPISGHRSVSWYQQTPGQGLQFLFEYFSETQRNKGNFPGRFSGRQFSNSRSEMNVSTLELGDSALYLCASSTGLAGGPSWNTDTQYFGPGTRLTVL.

CDR3 nucleotides: TGCAGCGTTGAAGATATTAAGGCGGGAGGCTACTCCTACAATGAGCAGTTCTTC. It encodes CSVEDIKAGGYSYNEQFF. V is TRBV29-1 and J is TRBJ2-1; 8 nucleotides agree with TRBD2. Per the germline V gene, CDR1 is SQVTM and CDR2 is ANQGSEA. J was trimmed by 0 bases and V by 0 bases; bases with no gene match: 10. The CDR3 loop spans 18 amino acids.

Only one count was recorded for this clone. J is TRBJ2-7 and V is TRBV5-1; 10 bases are shared with TRBD2. Germline V gene data show CDR1 as SGHRS and CDR2 as YFSETQ. The CDR3 covers 14 residues. The ends lost 0 bases at V and 3 bases at J; junction bases unmatched: 0. CDR3 sequence: CASSLGTSGYEQYF. The DNA for the CDR3 is TGCGCCAGCAGCTTGGGGACTAGCGGCTACGAGCAGTACTTC.

The J gene is TRBJ1-3, the V gene TRBV28; maybe TRBD1 (6 bases). Germline CDR1 reads MDHEN; CDR2 reads SYDVKM. Trimming shortened V by 5 bases and J by 0 bases, and 23 bases separated the two germline ends. CDR3 length equals 19 residues. In DNA, the CDR3 is TGTGCCAGCAGTCGCTATCGGGGGGCCATCTCTCTCTCTGGAAACACCATATATTTT. This sequence encodes CASSRYRGAISLSGNTIYF.

The chain uses TRBV27 and TRBJ1-2; perhaps TRBD1 as D (6 bases). This CDR3 spans 13 amino acids. Trimming removed 7 bases from V and 3 bases from J, with 12 bases in between. Germline assignment: CDR1 MNHEY and CDR2 SMNVEV (reference sequence). The CDR3 region has the DNA TGTGCCAGCATGAGCAGGGGCTACTATGGCTACACCTTC. This gives the protein CASMSRGYYGYTF.

This chain joins TRBV19 and TRBJ2-5; 9 bases are shared with TRBD2. V shed 3 bases and J 8 bases; nucleotides not matched to a gene: 16. Looked up from germline, CDR1 is LNHDA and CDR2 is SQIVND (reference sequence). The length of the CDR3 is 17 residues. The CDR3 protein is CASSISGGRGSKVTQYF. The CDR3 DNA reads as TGTGCCAGTAGTATTAGTGGCGGGAGGGGGTCCAAGGTCACCCAGTACTTC.

The sample holds a few counts of this clone. The chain recombines TRBV6-4 with TRBJ1-1; TRBD1 might be the D (6 bases). The germline gives CDR1 MRHNA, CDR2 SNTAGT. The CDR3 is made up of 13 amino acids. V was pared by 3 bases and J by 1 base, with 6 bases between. The DNA of the CDR3 is TGTGCCAGCAGTGAGACAGGGAACACTGAAGCTTTCTTT. Translating it yields CASSETGNTEAFF.

This clone occurred a few times. The gene calls are TRBV9 and TRBJ1-2; TRBD1 agrees at 9 bases. The germline CDR1 and CDR2 sequences are SGDLS and YYNGEE. This CDR3 spans 15 amino acids. Trimming removed 4 bases from V and 6 bases from J; junction bases left unmatched: 10. This CDR3 reads CASSPWDRELDGYTF. CDR3 coding DNA: TGTGCCAGCAGCCCATGGGACAGGGAATTGGATGGCTACACCTTC.